This T cell receptor beta chain was captured by sequencing in a study of naive and memory T cell subsets. The CDR3 is made up of 15 amino acids. Germline values: CDR1 MNHNY, CDR2 SVGAGI (reference sequence). V dropped 4 bases and J dropped 2 bases, with 9 bases sitting between them. The beta constant-region primer was an equimolar mix of two oligonucleotides covering TRBC1 and TRBC2. Each CDR3 protein is one row after TCRdb ran MiXCR on the UMI-ligation and nested PCR reads. The profile shows tens of thousands of distinct CDR3 sequences, around 13% of them singletons. This clonotype was seen a handful of times.

The sequence derives from a human donor in good health. The V and J genes are TRBV6-6 and TRBJ2-6, with D perhaps TRBD1 (6 bases). The source material was central memory CD4+ T cells from blood. CDR3 bases: TGTGCCAGCAGTTTAGAGGGGGCTGGGGCCAACGTCCTGACTTTC. Translating gives CASSLEGAGANVLTF.